This T cell receptor (beta chain) was profiled in a study of CD8+ T cells in alopecia areata. Study overall: Treated patients took oral tofacitinib at 5 to 10 mg twice daily.

Extracted RNA was reverse transcribed, and the resulting cDNA served as sequencing template. TCRdb keeps only in-frame clones here, not all; method: immunoSEQ multiplex PCR. The sample yields under 250,000 clones, 57% seen once. As part of sample collection, lesional scalp punch biopsies and peripheral blood were taken from alopecia areata patients. Sorting separated CD4+ and CD8+ T cells out of PBMCs. The CDR3 runs 14 residues. V lost 1 base and J lost 6, with 12 bases in between. Germline lookup yields CDR1 MGHRA and CDR2 YSYEKL. This chain uses TRBV4-1 with TRBJ1-1; D uncertain. The sample was CD4+ T cells sorted from blood, taken at week 0. This sequence originates from a human donor with alopecia areata. The CDR3, as DNA: TGCGCCAGCAGCCAAGTGTGGCGGGGTTCTGAAGCTTTCTTT. Translation: CASSQVWRGSEAFF.